This TCR beta chain comes out of a study of monozygotic twins with inflammatory bowel disease. TCRdb re-called the 5' RACE reads, yielding one record per CDR3 amino acid sequence without DNA. This repertoire comprises approximately 150,000 distinct CDR3 sequences; its ten largest clones make up roughly 2.3%. Germline CDR1 reads SQVTM; CDR2 reads ANQGSEA. CDR3 length: 12 residues. V and J are TRBV29-1 and TRBJ2-3; with no DNA, the TCRdb D assignment of TRBD1 cannot be verified. Specimen: blood. This sequence was found in a human donor with ulcerative colitis or Crohn's disease, or a healthy co-twin of an affected twin (not recorded which). The CDR3 sequence is CSDGTSTDTQYF.